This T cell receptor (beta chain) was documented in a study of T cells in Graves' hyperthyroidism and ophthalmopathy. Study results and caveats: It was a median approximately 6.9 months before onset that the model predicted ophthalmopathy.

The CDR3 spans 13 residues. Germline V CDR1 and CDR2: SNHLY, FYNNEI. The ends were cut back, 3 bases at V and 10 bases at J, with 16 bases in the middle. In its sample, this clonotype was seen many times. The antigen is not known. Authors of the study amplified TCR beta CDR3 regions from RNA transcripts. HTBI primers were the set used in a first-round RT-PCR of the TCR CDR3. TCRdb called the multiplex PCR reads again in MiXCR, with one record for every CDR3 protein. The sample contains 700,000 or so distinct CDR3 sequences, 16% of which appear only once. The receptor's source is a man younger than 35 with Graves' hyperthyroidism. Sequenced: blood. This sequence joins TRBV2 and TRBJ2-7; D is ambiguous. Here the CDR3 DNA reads TGTGCCAGCAGTGACCCTCTCGGAACAGATCAGTACTTC. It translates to CASSDPLGTDQYF.